Here is one T cell receptor beta chain with its context. It has no known antigen specificity. Base qualities are not provided; no much larger clone lies one nucleotide away. In the prospective study, participants were roughly 18 to 95 years old, resided in 25 or so geographic areas of the United States, and were enrolled through a virtual design. In the prospective study, cohorts were assigned on the basis of participant-reported clinical history obtained from a screening survey and a study questionnaire. Exposed participants had been in contact with someone with a PCR-confirmed or clinician-diagnosed COVID-19 case within 2 weeks of study entry. In the prospective study, whole blood, serum and a nasopharyngeal or oropharyngeal swab were collected from each participant by mobile phlebotomists. Over an approximately 2-month period, participants in the prospective study had the option of providing additional blood draws and questionnaires. Blood samples from the prospective study were shipped frozen or at room temperature prior to DNA extraction.

The data originate from a study of blood T cell repertoires in COVID-19 (dated by TCRdb to the early 2020s). Concerning the study at large: Samples from collaborators originated in the United States, Italy and Spain and spanned both the acute and convalescent phases of COVID-19. The material from the prospective study consisted of cDNA or gDNA derived from T cells, B-cell-depleted T cells, or PBMCs. A freely available public database, intended as a resource for researchers studying the immune response to SARS-CoV-2, is where the repertoires were released. Sample metadata almost always included a de-identified subject ID, COVID-19 status, age in years and sex. Where available, HLA class I and class II types were taken from metadata supplied by the sample provider and were not determined by assay-based typing. The dataset comprised deeply sampled blood TCRbeta repertoires from subjects exposed to, actively infected with, or recovered from COVID-19. Samples were obtained from the ongoing ImmuneRACE study (first 160 participants) and from 1,000 to 1,500 subjects provided by 6 global collaborators. What the authors observed across the whole study: The amount of clinical and demographic metadata varied by source and participant and was provided uncurated.

The immunoSEQ Assay, a bias-controlled multiplex PCR, was used to amplify TCRbeta CDR3 regions from genomic DNA. In the paper's pipeline: Within the assay, amplification of reference gene primers was used to estimate how many nucleated cells each sample contained. Sequence reads were collapsed and filtered to measure the absolute abundance of every unique TCRbeta CDR3 rearrangement. For each sample, productive Simpson clonality was calculated by taking the square root of Simpson's diversity index across productive rearrangements. The table comes from immuneACCESS by way of TCRdb, which keeps in-frame sequences with V and J called. Part of the clones is missing from these tables; in studies checked, under half for an unresolved V gene and the rest for unknown reasons. V, J and clone size reflect that table, while D and trimming were determined from the DNA. The sample contains 200,000 to 300,000 clones, roughly 85% of them found a single time. The ten largest make up 3.5% to 4% of the sample.

CDR1 is given as SGHRS and CDR2 as YFSETQ, both from the germline V gene. Clipping removes 4 bases from V and 0 bases from J, with 4 as the unmatched junction base count. There are 16 amino acids in the CDR3, from cysteine to phenylalanine inclusive. Only CDR3 DNA remains: 48 bases, in frame from the first base. This sequence originates from a woman aged 40 to 50 who had been exposed to COVID-19. The chain links TRBV5-1 with TRBJ2-2; TRBD2 fits 9 bases in the junction. Source material: PBMCs or T cells enriched from blood (not recorded which). The DNA reads as follows: TGCGCCAGCAGCGCCGGACTAGCGACGAACACCGGGGAGCTGTTTTTT. This yields the protein CASSAGLATNTGELFF.